This entry concerns a single TCR beta chain. Its antigen is still unknown. No much larger clone exists at a distance of one base, and base qualities are not known. TCR beta libraries were generated from genomic DNA with the immunoSEQ kit, following the manufacturer's recommendations. Library preparation used a first multiplex PCR with proprietary primers, then a second PCR adding unique barcodes, with bead cleanups after each round. A positive control reaction and a negative control reaction, both provided in the kit, were run with every batch of samples. The final libraries were assessed on an Agilent 4200 TapeStation D1000 ScreenTape, pooled by volume, and quantified by qPCR. Sequencing ran on an Illumina NextSeq500 with a MidOutput 150-cycle cartridge, using 156 Read1 and 15 Index1 cycles with kit custom primers. The pooled library was loaded at about 1 pM, with a roughly 21% PhiX control spiked in. Regarding the original processing steps: Vendor-processed data were analyzed in R, with a clonotype defined as all T cells sharing the same CDR3 nucleotide sequence. In the clone abundance analyses, frequencies in each sample were normalized to that sample's 10,000 most abundant clones. Public T cell clones, which averaged fewer than five per sample, were excluded before analysis. ImmunoMap was used for dominant motif analysis with the PAM10 matrix, a gap penalty of 30, and a homology threshold of 0.3, and any motif reaching a cumulative frequency of at least 0.01 was considered dominant. The clones in this table, taken by TCRdb from immuneACCESS, are in-frame only. Not every clone is retained; where verified, under half of the shortfall comes from an unresolved V gene, and the cause of the rest is unknown. D and trimming were read from the DNA, whereas the V and J calls and clone size are those reported in that table. The sample table contains about 24,000 clones; only one count was recorded for over 45% of them. The ten largest clones represent around a fifth of the sample.

These data belong to a study of radiation and T cells in renal cell carcinoma (dated by TCRdb to the early 2020s). With regard to the full study: TCR beta sequencing covered 50 to 55 samples in total, comprising around 25 tumors and approximately 27 peripheral blood samples. In the 53 samples combined, some 4,100,000 unique CDR3 nucleotide sequences were found, encoding approximately 2,800,000 unique CDR3 amino acid sequences.

Interpreted using the paper, the time point label stands for: tumor resected at nephrectomy. The treatment or condition label for this specimen denotes: treatment-naive control, cytoreductive nephrectomy. The control tumors were taken from treatment-naive renal cell carcinoma patients who had cytoreductive nephrectomy with no earlier radiation. Every patient's renal cell carcinoma showed clear cell pathology. The control tumors sequenced for TCR were resected between about 2010 and 2015 from fewer than 14 males and a handful of females whose median age was 57 years (range about 35 to 90). Tumors were dissociated mechanically, digested with collagenase/hyaluronidase at 37 degrees C, processed in gentleMACS C tubes, and stored in liquid nitrogen. The QIAamp DNA Blood Mini Kit (Qiagen) was used to prepare genomic DNA for TCR sequencing. Only samples passing all quality control checks were included in the analyses.

What the study reported, not specific to this receptor: Irradiated tumors contained more dominant CDR3 motifs, and these motifs occupied a larger share of the repertoire than in control tumors. Because only small tumor regions of about 1 g were available, the study did not capture intratumoral heterogeneity. Because the trial had a single-armed design, the trial could not examine how radiation dose or scheduling affected the TCR repertoire. Compared with controls, irradiated tumors had higher TCR clonality, as the top 100 clonotypes made up an average of approximately 50% of the repertoire, versus around 45% in nephrectomy-only tumors.

V sheds 0 bases and J sheds 7 bases, leaving 4 bases between their ends. CDR1 GTSNPN and CDR2 SVGIG are derived from the germline V gene (reference sequence). Including the terminal cysteine and phenylalanine, the CDR3 comprises 11 residues. Only the CDR3 part of the read is kept: 33 bases, read in frame from the first base. The sequence is built from TRBV30 and TRBJ1-3, with no confidently assigned D gene. The clonotype comes from a man in his forties or fifties with renal cell carcinoma. Here the sequenced sample was tumor tissue, taken from a patient whose treatment was nephrectomy without radiotherapy. Read as DNA, the sequence is TGTGCCTGGAGTGTACGGAACACCATATATTTT. Its product reads: CAWSVRNTIYF.